The 14 T cell receptor beta chains reported below all come from one sample, sequenced in a study of human T cells and chemical hapten exposure. MiXCR, applied by TCRdb to the RACE reads, yields one record per CDR3 protein. The sample has 40,000 to 65,000 distinct CDR3 sequences; approximately 11% are singletons. This sample's time point: patch test 1, 2 weeks after DPC sensitization. Treatment in this sample: therapeutic diphenylcyclopropenone sensitization with weekly scalp DPC. Blood, whole and unfractionated, served as the source for total RNA extraction. Here the sequenced sample was whole blood, taken in connection with sensitization to the hapten diphenylcyclopropenone (DPC). The receptors stem from a woman in her 40s with alopecia areata. Some clones in this sample may be carry-over from other donors' samples.

This clonotype was seen a few times. The chain couples TRBV28 to TRBJ1-6; D unclear. The CDR3 sequence is 13 residues long. Germline CDR1 is MDHEN and CDR2 is SYDVKM. V was clipped by 5 bases and J by 10 bases, with 12 bases between them. The CDR3 sequence: CASSIPHVSPLHF. The CDR3 nucleotides read TGTGCCAGCAGTATCCCTCACGTATCACCCCTCCACTTT.

This clonotype appeared many times. The chain carries TRBV7-8 and TRBJ1-2; 8 nucleotides match TRBD1. This CDR3 has 16 residues. The germline gives CDR1 SGHVS, CDR2 FQNEAQ. J gave up 5 bases and V 0 bases, and 8 bases lay outside the gene matches. The CDR3 region is CASSLALLDRGYGYTF. The CDR3 nucleotides are TGTGCCAGCAGCTTAGCCCTCCTCGACAGGGGTTATGGCTACACCTTC.

This clonotype occurred many times. The rearrangement links TRBV19 to TRBJ2-2; 10 bases fit TRBD1. CDR1 LNHDA and CDR2 SQIVND come from the germline V gene (reference sequence). The V and J ends lost 7 bases and 3 bases, in that order; junction bases with no gene match: 14. This CDR3 is built from 18 residues. In DNA form, the CDR3 reads TGTGCCAGTATTGGGGTGGGGACAGGGGCGTTGGACACCGGGGAGCTGTTTTTT. Translating gives CASIGVGTGALDTGELFF.

As regards this clonotype: At one end, the junction sequence differs from germline, possibly due to a read error. The chain employs TRBV29-1 and TRBJ2-3; 9 bases align to TRBD1. The CDR3 sequence is 8 residues long. Per the germline V gene, CDR1 is SQVTM and CDR2 is ANQGSEA. CDR3 in amino acids: CSEDRGNF. The CDR3 DNA is TGCAGCGAGGACAGGGGAAATTTT.

Only a few counts were recorded for this clonotype. The chain uses TRBV9 and TRBJ2-3; D is perhaps TRBD1 or TRBD2 (5 bases each). CDR3 length: 18 residues. Trimming left V 1 base short and J 0 bases short, with 18 bases between. Germline V gene sequence: CDR1 SGDLS, CDR2 YYNGEE. The DNA for the CDR3 is TGTGCCAGCAGCGTAACCGCCTTCAGGGAGACTAGCACAGATACGCAGTATTTT. Protein: CASSVTAFRETSTDTQYF. The complete variable domain, with remaining parts taken from reference TRBV9 and TRBJ2-3, reads DSGVTQTPKHLITATGQRVTLRCSPRSGDLSVYWYQQSLDQGLQFLIQYYNGEERAKGNILERFSAQQFPDLHSELNLSSLELGDSALYFCASSVTAFRETSTDTQYFGPGTRLTVL.

Remarks on this clonotype: A much larger clone differs by one base, so this may be a read error. The V gene is TRBV7-6, the J gene TRBJ2-5; 10 bases map to TRBD2. Germline lookup yields CDR1 SGHVS and CDR2 FNYEAQ. The CDR3 loop spans 16 amino acids. The CDR3 region is CASTLGLAGAHETQYF. CDR3 DNA sequence: TGTGCCAGCACCTTAGGTCTAGCGGGAGCCCACGAGACCCAGTACTTC.

This clonotype has only a few counts. V usage is TRBV18 and J usage is TRBJ1-2, with D hard to call. With 1 base removed from V and 8 bases from J, the gap between germline ends came to 14 bases. The CDR3 is 14 residues long. Germline V gives CDR1 KGHSH, CDR2 LQKENI. The CDR3 region has the DNA TGTGCCAGCTCACCACGGGAGGGTTCGTCGGGCTACACCTTC. Protein: CASSPREGSSGYTF.

This clonotype has just a few counts. The rearrangement links TRBV5-8 to TRBJ2-1; 16 nucleotides match TRBD2. CDR3 size: 16 residues. V gave up 2 bases and J gave up 8 bases; unmatched junction bases: 4. Per the germline V gene, CDR1 is SGHTS and CDR2 is YDEGEE. The CDR3 DNA reads as TGTGCCAGCAGCTTCGGGACTAGCGGGAGGGCCTATGAGCAGTTCTTC. It translates to CASSFGTSGRAYEQFF.

The rearrangement uses TRBV28 and TRBJ2-6; perhaps TRBD1 as D (6 bases). The ends were cut back, 3 bases at V and 12 bases at J, with 18 bases in the middle. Germline V gene lookup returns CDR1 MDHEN and CDR2 SYDVKM. CDR3 length: 15 amino acids. CDR3 DNA sequence: TGTGCCAGCAGTTTTGGGGACACCCTTCGGGGCGTCCTGACTTTC. Translated: CASSFGDTLRGVLTF. Combining the CDR3 with reference TRBV28 and TRBJ2-6 gives the whole variable domain DVKVTQSSRYLVKRTGEKVFLECVQDMDHENMFWYRQDPGLGLRLIYFSYDVKMKEKGDIPEGYSVSREKKERFSLILESASTNQTSMYLCASSFGDTLRGVLTFGAGSRLTVL.

As regards this clonotype: At one of its ends the junction is not consistent with the germline gene, which may arise from a read error. The chain links TRBV12-3 or TRBV12-4 to TRBJ2-1; D is perhaps TRBD2 (5 bases). The CDR3 is 13 amino acids. Here the CDR3 DNA reads TGTACCAGCAGAAGAGGACTCGAGAATGAGCAGTTCTTC. Protein sequence: CTSRRGLENEQFF.

This clonotype occurred a few times. The chain links TRBV18 to TRBJ1-6; weak D call: TRBD1 (6 bases). The CDR3 is 14 amino acids. Germline assignment: CDR1 KGHSH and CDR2 LQKENI. Trimming shortened V by 6 bases and J by 8 bases, and 14 bases separated the two germline ends. The CDR3 coding sequence is TGTGCCAGCTCCCAGGGGACGGATGATTCACCCCTCCACTTT. Residues: CASSQGTDDSPLHF.

Comments on this clonotype: Its ends do not fully match the called genes, so a read error is possible. V and J are TRBV5-1 and TRBJ1-6; TRBD1 agrees at 7 bases. This CDR3 has 14 amino acids. Germline V gene lookup returns CDR1 SGHRS and CDR2 YFSETQ. This CDR3 reads CASSHGTANLPLHF. The CDR3, as DNA: TGCGCCAGCAGCCACGGGACAGCGAATTTACCCCTCCACTTT.

This clonotype was detected only a few times. DNA for the CDR3: TGTGCCAGTAGTACACAGGGGACGCAGCCCCAGCATTTT. Its translation is CASSTQGTQPQHF. This chain links TRBV19 with TRBJ1-5; 7 positions agree with TRBD1. The V gene's germline CDR1 is LNHDA and CDR2 SQIVND (reference sequence). Trimming cost V 4 bases and J 7 bases; bases outside gene matches: 4. The CDR3 length is 13 residues. The full variable domain, in which reference TRBV19 and TRBJ1-5 provide the parts outside the CDR3, is DGGITQSPKYLFRKEGQNVTLSCEQNLNHDAMYWYRQDPGQGLRLIYYSQIVNDFQKGDIAEGYSVSREKKESFPLTVTSAQKNPTAFYLCASSTQGTQPQHFGDGTRLSIL.

The chain combines TRBV13 with TRBJ1-2; 7 positions match TRBD1. Trimming removed 5 bases from V and 4 bases from J; junction bases left unmatched: 4. This CDR3 is built from 13 residues. Per the germline V gene, CDR1 is PRHDT and CDR2 is FYEKMQ (reference sequence). The CDR3 DNA reads TGTGCCAGCAGCACGGGACAGACCTATGGCTACACCTTC. Translating it yields CASSTGQTYGYTF. Full variable domain (outside the CDR3, taken from reference TRBV13 and TRBJ1-2): AAGVIQSPRHLIKEKRETATLKCYPIPRHDTVYWYQQGPGQDPQFLISFYEKMQSDKGSIPDRFSAQQFSDYHSELNMSSLELGDSALYFCASSTGQTYGYTFGSGTRLTVV.